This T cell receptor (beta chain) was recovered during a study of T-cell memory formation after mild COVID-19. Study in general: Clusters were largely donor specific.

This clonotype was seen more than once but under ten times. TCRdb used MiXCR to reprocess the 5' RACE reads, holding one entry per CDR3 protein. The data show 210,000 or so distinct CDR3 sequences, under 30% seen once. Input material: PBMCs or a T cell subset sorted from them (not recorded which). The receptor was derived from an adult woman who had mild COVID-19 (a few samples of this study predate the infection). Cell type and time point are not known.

In DNA form, the CDR3 reads TGCAGTGCTAGAGGGCAGGGTCAGGGAACAGATACGCAGTATTTT. Encoded protein: CSARGQGQGTDTQYF. This chain joins TRBV20-1 and TRBJ2-3; possibly TRBD1 for D (5 bases). V was shortened by 1 base and J by 3 bases, with 14 bases between the two germline ends. The CDR3 runs to 15 residues. Germline V gene sequence: CDR1 DFQATT, CDR2 SNEGSKA (reference sequence).